The rows below give T cell receptor beta chains drawn from one sample of a study of T cells in Graves' hyperthyroidism and ophthalmopathy. TCRdb recomputed calls from the multiplex PCR reads with MiXCR, one row per CDR3 protein. The sample contains about 620,000 distinct CDR3 sequences, roughly 15% of which appear only once. Sequencing was performed on blood. These TCRs come from a woman under 40 with Graves' hyperthyroidism. CDR3s leave out the opening cysteine and the closing phenylalanine or tryptophan. Each record gives: D gene, V gene, CDR3 protein. The D gene is left open where the match is weak.

d_call: -
v_call: TRBV29-1
cdr3_aa: SVDRDPWDTQY

d_call: -
v_call: TRBV6-1
cdr3_aa: ASTYSYEQY

d_call: -
v_call: TRBV28
cdr3_aa: ASSPGLGRRTERTYEQY

d_call: TRBD2
v_call: TRBV28
cdr3_aa: ASGGRYEQY

d_call: -
v_call: TRBV7-9
cdr3_aa: ASSLGPGLNEQF

d_call: -
v_call: TRBV4-2
cdr3_aa: ASSQESWGAGETQY

d_call: -
v_call: TRBV4-2
cdr3_aa: ASSQKGGGAFLAKNIQY

d_call: TRBD1
v_call: TRBV9
cdr3_aa: ASSARGRSEQY

d_call: -
v_call: TRBV5-6
cdr3_aa: ASSLAELYEQY

d_call: TRBD1
v_call: TRBV6-1
cdr3_aa: ASSQGGTGGLDNEQF

d_call: TRBD2
v_call: TRBV11-2
cdr3_aa: ASSLGGGGDSLQF

d_call: -
v_call: TRBV14
cdr3_aa: ASSQLEVSGNTIY

d_call: -
v_call: TRBV6-1
cdr3_aa: ASNPPLQETQY

d_call: TRBD1
v_call: TRBV29-1
cdr3_aa: SVGPSGTGAYEQY

d_call: -
v_call: TRBV12-3/TRBV12-4
cdr3_aa: ATAGNLPYEQY

d_call: -
v_call: TRBV27
cdr3_aa: ASSLYVRGLPKYTDTQY

d_call: TRBD2
v_call: TRBV3-1
cdr3_aa: ASSHTSGGTYNEQF

d_call: -
v_call: TRBV29-1
cdr3_aa: SVNFAGFAYGYT

d_call: -
v_call: TRBV9
cdr3_aa: ASSVLPSYEQY

d_call: -
v_call: TRBV7-2
cdr3_aa: ASSLPQSADGF

d_call: -
v_call: TRBV4-1
cdr3_aa: ASSQGKYSSTDTQY

d_call: -
v_call: TRBV7-9
cdr3_aa: ASSLAERGTEAF

d_call: TRBD2
v_call: TRBV4-2
cdr3_aa: ASSQEFLAGGSY

d_call: -
v_call: TRBV6-1
cdr3_aa: ASRISNEQF

d_call: TRBD2
v_call: TRBV28
cdr3_aa: ASSTSGRERDTQY

d_call: -
v_call: TRBV12-5
cdr3_aa: ASGLTYSRQRGFGGYT

d_call: TRBD2
v_call: TRBV11-2
cdr3_aa: ASSFGVGGPSETQY

d_call: TRBD2
v_call: TRBV5-6
cdr3_aa: ASSLGGLAGAETQY

d_call: TRBD1
v_call: TRBV20-1
cdr3_aa: SVTTHRGDEQY